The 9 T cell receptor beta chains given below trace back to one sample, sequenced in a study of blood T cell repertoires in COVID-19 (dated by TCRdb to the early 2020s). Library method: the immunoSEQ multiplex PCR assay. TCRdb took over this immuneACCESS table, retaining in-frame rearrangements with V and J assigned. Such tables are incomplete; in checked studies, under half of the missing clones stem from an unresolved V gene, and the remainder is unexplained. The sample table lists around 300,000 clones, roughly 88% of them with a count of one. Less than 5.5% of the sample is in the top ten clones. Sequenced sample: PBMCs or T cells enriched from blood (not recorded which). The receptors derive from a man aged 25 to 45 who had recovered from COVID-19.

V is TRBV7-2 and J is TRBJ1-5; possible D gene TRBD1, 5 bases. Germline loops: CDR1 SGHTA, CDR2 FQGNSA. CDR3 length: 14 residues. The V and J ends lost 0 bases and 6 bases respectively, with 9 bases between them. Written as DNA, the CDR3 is TGTGCCAGCAGCTTAGCGGGGGGACGTCAGCCCCAGCATTTT. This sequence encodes CASSLAGGRQPQHF.

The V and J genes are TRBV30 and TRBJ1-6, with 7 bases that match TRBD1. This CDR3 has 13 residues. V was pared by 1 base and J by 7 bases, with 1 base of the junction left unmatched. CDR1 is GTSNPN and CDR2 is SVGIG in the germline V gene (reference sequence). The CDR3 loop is CAWSGDRNSPLHF. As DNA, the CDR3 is TGTGCCTGGAGTGGGGACAGAAATTCACCCCTCCACTTT.

This CDR3 is CASSEGTAFYEQYF. The CDR3 nucleotides read TGCGCCAGCAGTGAAGGGACAGCATTCTACGAGCAGTACTTC. The chain carries TRBV10-1 and TRBJ2-7, with 7 bases matching TRBD1. There are 14 residues in the CDR3. Germline V CDR1 and CDR2: WNHNN, SYGVQD (reference sequence). Trimming at V came to 3 bases and at J to 3 bases, leaving 5 bases not matched to a gene.

CDR3 in DNA: TGTGCCAGCAGTGATCCTAGCAGGCCCGGGGAGCTGTTTTTT. As protein: CASSDPSRPGELFF. The chain has TRBV6-1 and TRBJ2-2; possible D gene TRBD2, 5 bases. V was cut by 3 bases and J by 6 bases, with 11 bases left in between. The CDR3 has 14 amino acids. CDR1 and CDR2 (germline): MNHNS, SASEGT.

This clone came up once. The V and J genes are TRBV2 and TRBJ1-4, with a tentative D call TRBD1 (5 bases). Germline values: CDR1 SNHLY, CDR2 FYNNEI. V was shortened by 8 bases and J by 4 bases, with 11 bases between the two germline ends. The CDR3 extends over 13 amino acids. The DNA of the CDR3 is TGTGCCAGCTCATTGACAGTTAATGAAAAACTGTTTTTT. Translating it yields CASSLTVNEKLFF.

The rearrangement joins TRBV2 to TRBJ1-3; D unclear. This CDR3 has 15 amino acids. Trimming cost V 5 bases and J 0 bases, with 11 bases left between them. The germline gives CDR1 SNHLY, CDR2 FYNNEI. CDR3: CASSTWTFSGNTIYF. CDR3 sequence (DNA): TGTGCCAGCAGTACCTGGACTTTCTCTGGAAACACCATATATTTT.

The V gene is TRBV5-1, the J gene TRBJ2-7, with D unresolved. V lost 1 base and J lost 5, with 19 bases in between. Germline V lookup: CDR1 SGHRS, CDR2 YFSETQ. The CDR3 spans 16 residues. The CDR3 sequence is CASSLSDANPTDEQYF. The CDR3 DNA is TGCGCCAGCAGCTTGAGTGATGCCAACCCTACCGACGAGCAGTACTTC.

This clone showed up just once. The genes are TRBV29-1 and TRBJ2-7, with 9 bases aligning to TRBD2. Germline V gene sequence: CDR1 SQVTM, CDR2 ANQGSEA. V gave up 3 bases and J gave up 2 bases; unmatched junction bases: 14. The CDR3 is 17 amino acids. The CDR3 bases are TGCAGCGTTGAGTGGACTAGCGCCCGGGGAGGGGCCTACGAGCAGTACTTC. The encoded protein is CSVEWTSARGGAYEQYF.

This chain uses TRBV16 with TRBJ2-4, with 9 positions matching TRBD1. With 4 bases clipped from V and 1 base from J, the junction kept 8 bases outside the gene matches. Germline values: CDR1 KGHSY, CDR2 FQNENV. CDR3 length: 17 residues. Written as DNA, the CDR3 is TGTGCCAGCAGCCGGCCGGGACAGGGTCTGGCCAAAAACATTCAGTACTTC. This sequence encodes CASSRPGQGLAKNIQYF.